Sequencing of this T cell receptor (beta chain) was carried out in a study of T-cell memory formation after mild COVID-19. One entry per CDR3 protein results from TCRdb running MiXCR on the 5' RACE reads. Altogether fewer than 350,000 distinct CDR3 sequences are present, around an eighth being singletons, with the ten largest covering roughly a fifth. This CDR3 region has 14 residues. With 2 bases removed from V and 4 bases from J, the gap between germline ends came to 9 bases. Germline CDR1 is SGDLS and CDR2 is YYNGEE. This clonotype appeared a few times. The antigen is unknown. Study observations and caveats: Those CD4+ clones that contracted were mainly in CM and EM (CD8+ ones in EMRA). Later expanders leaned CD4+, whereas clones that contracted between day 15 and 85 were balanced CD4/CD8.

The V call is TRBV9, the J call TRBJ2-2; the D gene is possibly TRBD2 (5 bases). Material for sequencing was PBMCs or a T cell subset sorted from them (not recorded which). This TCR was sampled from a man aged 18 to 29 who had mild COVID-19 (a few samples of this study predate the infection). Cell type and time point are not known. The CDR3, as DNA: TGTGCCAGCAGCGTGAGCGGCCGCACCGGGGAGCTGTTTTTT. Translation: CASSVSGRTGELFF. The full variable domain, completed using reference TRBV9 and TRBJ2-2, is DSGVTQTPKHLITATGQRVTLRCSPRSGDLSVYWYQQSLDQGLQFLIQYYNGEERAKGNILERFSAQQFPDLHSELNLSSLELGDSALYFCASSVSGRTGELFFGEGSRLTVL.